The clone carrying this TCR beta chain was observed a few times. V was clipped by 2 bases and J by 5 bases, with 10 bases between them. This CDR3 contains 13 residues. Looked up from germline, CDR1 is SEHNR and CDR2 is FQNEAQ (reference sequence). The data derive from a study of T-cell reconstitution after alpha-beta-depleted transplantation in children. Unique molecular identifiers were used to barcode this TCRbeta library. Via MiXCR, TCRdb re-called the PCR reads, giving one row per CDR3 protein. The data contain a few hundred thousand distinct CDR3 sequences, 20% of them singletons. The sequencing used PBMCs from the stem cell graft donor, collected from the stem cell graft. The V gene is TRBV7-9, the J gene TRBJ2-7; D call uncertain. This sequence was found in a human donor who donated a stem cell graft to a child with acute myeloid leukemia. The CDR3 loop is CASSLLDPHEQYF. CDR3 in DNA: TGTGCCAGCAGCTTATTGGACCCCCACGAGCAGTACTTC.